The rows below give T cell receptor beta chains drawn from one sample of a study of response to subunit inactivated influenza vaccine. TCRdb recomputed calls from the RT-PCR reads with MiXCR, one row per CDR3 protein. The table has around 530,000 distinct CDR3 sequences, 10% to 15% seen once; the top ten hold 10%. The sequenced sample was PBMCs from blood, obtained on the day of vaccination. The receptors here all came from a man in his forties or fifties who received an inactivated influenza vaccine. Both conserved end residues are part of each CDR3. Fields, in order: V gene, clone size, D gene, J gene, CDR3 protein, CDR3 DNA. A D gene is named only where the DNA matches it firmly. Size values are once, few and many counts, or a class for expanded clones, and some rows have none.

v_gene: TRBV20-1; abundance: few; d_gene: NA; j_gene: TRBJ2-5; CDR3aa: CSAKVMGSQETQYF; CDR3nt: TGCAGTGCTAAGGTCATGGGGTCCCAAGAGACCCAGTACTTC
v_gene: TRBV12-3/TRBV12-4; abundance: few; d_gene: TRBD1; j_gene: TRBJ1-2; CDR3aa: CASALTGDPSYTF; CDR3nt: TGTGCCAGCGCCTTAACAGGGGATCCATCCTACACCTTC
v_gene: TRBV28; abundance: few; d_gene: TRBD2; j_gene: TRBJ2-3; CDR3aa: CASSLFGRGVSTDTQYF; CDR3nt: TGTGCCAGCAGTTTATTTGGGCGGGGGGTTAGCACAGATACGCAGTATTTT
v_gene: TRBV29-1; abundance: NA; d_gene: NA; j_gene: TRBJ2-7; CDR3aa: CSVGVTSSYEQYF; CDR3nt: TGCAGCGTTGGGGTAACAAGCTCCTACGAGCAGTACTTC
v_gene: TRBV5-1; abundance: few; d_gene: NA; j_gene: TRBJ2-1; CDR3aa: CASRSVGGIHNEQFF; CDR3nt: TGCGCCAGCAGATCGGTGGGGGGTATCCACAATGAGCAGTTCTTC
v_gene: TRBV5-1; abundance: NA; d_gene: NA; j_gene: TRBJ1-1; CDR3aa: CASSLWGGANTEAFF; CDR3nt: TGCGCCAGCAGCCTCTGGGGAGGGGCTAACACTGAAGCTTTCTTT
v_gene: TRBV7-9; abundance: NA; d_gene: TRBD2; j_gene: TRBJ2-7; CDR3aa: CASSSLAGSSYEQYF; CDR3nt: TGTGCCAGCAGCTCCCTAGCGGGAAGCTCCTACGAGCAGTACTTC
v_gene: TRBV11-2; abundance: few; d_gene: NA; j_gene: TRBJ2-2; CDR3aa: CASSWQGELNTGELFF; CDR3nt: TGTGCCAGCAGCTGGCAAGGGGAGTTGAACACCGGGGAGCTGTTTTTT
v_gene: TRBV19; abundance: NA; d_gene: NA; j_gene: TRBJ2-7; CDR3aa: CASSIASSDTGSYEQYF; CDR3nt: TGTGCCAGTAGTATAGCTTCCTCGGACACAGGGTCCTACGAGCAGTACTTC
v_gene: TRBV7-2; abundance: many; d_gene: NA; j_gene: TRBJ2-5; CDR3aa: CASSLYAQETQYF; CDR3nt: TGTGCCAGCAGCTTATATGCCCAAGAGACCCAGTACTTC
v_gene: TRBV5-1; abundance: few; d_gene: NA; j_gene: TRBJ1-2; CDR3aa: CASSLAKAAINYGYTF; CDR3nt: TGCGCCAGCAGCTTGGCCAAGGCAGCAATCAACTATGGCTACACCTTC
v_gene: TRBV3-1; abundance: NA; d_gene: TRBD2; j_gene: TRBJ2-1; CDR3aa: CASSPTLAGTYNEQFF; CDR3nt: TGTGCCAGCAGCCCCACACTAGCGGGGACCTACAATGAGCAGTTCTTC
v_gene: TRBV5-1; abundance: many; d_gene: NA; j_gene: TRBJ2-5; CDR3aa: CASGEPGPQETQYF; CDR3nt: TGCGCCAGCGGAGAACCGGGCCCCCAAGAGACCCAGTACTTC
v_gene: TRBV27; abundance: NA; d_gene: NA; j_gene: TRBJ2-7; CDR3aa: CASSPSRLHEQYF; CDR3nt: TGTGCCAGCAGTCCGTCTAGGCTCCACGAGCAGTACTTC
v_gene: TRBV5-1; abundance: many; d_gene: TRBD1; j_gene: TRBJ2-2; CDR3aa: CASSRDSSNTGELFF; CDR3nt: TGCGCCAGCAGCCGGGACAGTTCGAACACCGGGGAGCTGTTTTTT
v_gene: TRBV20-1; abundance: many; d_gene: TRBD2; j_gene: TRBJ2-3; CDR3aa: CSATGGTSGAGDTQYF; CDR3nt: TGCAGTGCTACAGGGGGGACTAGCGGGGCGGGAGATACGCAGTATTTT
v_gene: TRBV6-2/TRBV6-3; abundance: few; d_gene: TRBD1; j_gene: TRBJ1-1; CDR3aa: CASRPRDRARNTEAFF; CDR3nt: TGTGCCAGCAGGCCGAGGGACAGGGCGAGGAACACTGAAGCTTTCTTT
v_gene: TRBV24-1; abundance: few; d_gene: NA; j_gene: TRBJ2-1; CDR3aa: CATSDFRTGSSNNEQFF; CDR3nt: TGTGCCACCAGTGATTTTCGAACAGGGTCGTCTAACAATGAGCAGTTCTTC
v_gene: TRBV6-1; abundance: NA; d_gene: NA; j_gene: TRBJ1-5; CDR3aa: CASSPGGISNQPQHF; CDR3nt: TGTGCCAGCAGTCCCGGGGGGATTAGCAATCAGCCCCAGCATTTT
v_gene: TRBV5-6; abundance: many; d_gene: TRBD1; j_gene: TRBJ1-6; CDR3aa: CASSLSATGSSPLHF; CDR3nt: TGTGCCAGCAGCTTGTCCGCGACAGGGAGCTCACCCCTCCACTTT
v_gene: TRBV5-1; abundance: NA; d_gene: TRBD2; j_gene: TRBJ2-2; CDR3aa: CASSLGPLAGGRELFF; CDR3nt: TGCGCCAGCAGCTTGGGGCCTCTAGCGGGGGGCCGGGAGCTGTTTTTT
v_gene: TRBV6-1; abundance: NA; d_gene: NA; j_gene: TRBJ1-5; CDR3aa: CASGGQGQAQHF; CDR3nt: TGTGCCAGCGGAGGTCAAGGTCAGGCCCAGCATTTT
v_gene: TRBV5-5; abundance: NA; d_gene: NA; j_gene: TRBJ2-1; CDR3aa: CASSLAVGLILNEQFF; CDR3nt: TGTGCCAGCAGCTTGGCCGTTGGACTTATATTAAATGAGCAGTTCTTC
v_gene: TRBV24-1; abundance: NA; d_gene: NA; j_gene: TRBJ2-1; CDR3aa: CATSDPTGNEQFF; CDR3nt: TGTGCCACCAGTGATCCGACCGGCAATGAGCAGTTCTTC
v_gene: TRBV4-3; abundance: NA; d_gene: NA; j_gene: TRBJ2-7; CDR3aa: CASSQEIQGGSYEQYF; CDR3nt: TGCGCCAGCAGCCAAGAGATACAGGGAGGCTCCTACGAGCAGTACTTC
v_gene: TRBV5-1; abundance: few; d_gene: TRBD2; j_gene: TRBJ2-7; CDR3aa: CASSPLAGGGYEQYF; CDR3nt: TGCGCCAGCAGCCCCTTAGCGGGAGGCGGCTACGAGCAGTACTTC
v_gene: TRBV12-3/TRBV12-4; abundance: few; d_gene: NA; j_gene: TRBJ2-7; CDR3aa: CASSPHNYEQYF; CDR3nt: TGTGCCAGCAGTCCGCACAACTACGAGCAGTACTTC
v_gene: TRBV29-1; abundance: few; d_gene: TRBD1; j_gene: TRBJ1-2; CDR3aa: CSGSNRGVDGYTF; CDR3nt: TGCAGCGGATCCAACAGGGGAGTCGATGGCTACACCTTC
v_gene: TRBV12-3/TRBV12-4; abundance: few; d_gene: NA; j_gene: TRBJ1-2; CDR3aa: CASSSGNRVTGYTF; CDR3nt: TGTGCCAGCAGTTCAGGAAACAGGGTGACCGGCTACACCTTC
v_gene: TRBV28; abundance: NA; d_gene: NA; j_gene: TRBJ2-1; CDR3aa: CASSSMDYRVINEQFF; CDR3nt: TGTGCCAGCAGCTCTATGGACTATCGGGTGATCAATGAGCAGTTCTTC
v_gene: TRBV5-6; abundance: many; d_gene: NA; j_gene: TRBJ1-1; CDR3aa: CASSLFGMNTEAFF; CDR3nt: TGTGCCAGCAGCCTGTTCGGAATGAACACTGAAGCTTTCTTT
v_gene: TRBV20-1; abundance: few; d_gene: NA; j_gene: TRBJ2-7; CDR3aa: CSAKGTRGSGEGVGYEQYF; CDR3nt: TGCAGTGCCAAAGGTACCCGTGGATCGGGTGAGGGGGTTGGCTACGAGCAGTACTTC
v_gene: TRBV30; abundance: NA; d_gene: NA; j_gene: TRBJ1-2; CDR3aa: CASLLTTDSYGYTF; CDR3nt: TGTGCCTCCCTGCTGACGACGGACAGTTATGGCTACACCTTC
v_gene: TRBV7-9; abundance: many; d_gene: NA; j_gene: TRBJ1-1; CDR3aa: CASSFFEVADTEAFF; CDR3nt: TGTGCCAGCAGCTTCTTCGAGGTGGCGGACACTGAAGCTTTCTTT
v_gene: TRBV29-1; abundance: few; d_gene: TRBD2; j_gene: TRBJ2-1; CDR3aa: CSSISGGPWQFF; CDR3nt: TGCAGCTCTATCAGCGGGGGGCCCTGGCAGTTCTTC
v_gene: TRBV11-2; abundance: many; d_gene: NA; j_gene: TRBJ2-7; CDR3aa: CASSPAYEQYF; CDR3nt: TGTGCCAGCAGCCCAGCCTACGAGCAGTACTTC
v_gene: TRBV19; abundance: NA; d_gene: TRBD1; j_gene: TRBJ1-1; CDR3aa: CASSVRGLNTEAFF; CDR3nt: TGTGCCAGTAGTGTCAGGGGGCTGAACACTGAAGCTTTCTTT
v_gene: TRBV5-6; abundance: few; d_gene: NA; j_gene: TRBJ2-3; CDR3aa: CASSTRQTSTDTQYF; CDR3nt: TGTGCCAGCAGCACGCGACAGACTAGCACAGATACGCAGTATTTT
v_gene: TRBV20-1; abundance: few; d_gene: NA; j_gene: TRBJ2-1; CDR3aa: CSATSSSGDLYNEQFF; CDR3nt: TGCAGTGCTACAAGCTCCTCAGGGGATCTCTACAATGAGCAGTTCTTC
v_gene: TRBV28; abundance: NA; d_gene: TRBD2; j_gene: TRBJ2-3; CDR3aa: CASSLSVTGGRDTQYF; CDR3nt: TGTGCCAGCAGTTTATCGGTAACGGGAGGGAGAGATACGCAGTATTTT
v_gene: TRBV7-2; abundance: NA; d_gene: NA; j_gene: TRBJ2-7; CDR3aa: CASSLRDPTYEQYF; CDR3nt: TGTGCCAGCAGCTTGAGGGACCCCACCTACGAGCAGTACTTC
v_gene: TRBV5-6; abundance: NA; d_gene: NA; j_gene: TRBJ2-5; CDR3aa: CASSFPEVGEQETQYF; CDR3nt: TGTGCCAGCTCCTTTCCCGAAGTAGGGGAGCAAGAGACCCAGTACTTC
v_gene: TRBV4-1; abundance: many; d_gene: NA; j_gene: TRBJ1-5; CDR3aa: CASSQVQANQPQHF; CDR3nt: TGCGCCAGCAGCCAAGTCCAGGCGAATCAGCCCCAGCATTTT